The 27 T cell receptor beta chains given below trace back to one sample, sequenced in a study of blood T cells in healthy people across ages. The authors ran a second PCR of roughly 6 to 12 cycles using a sample-barcoded 5' primer and a J-beta primer mix. TCRdb analysed the 5' RACE reads with MiXCR anew, one entry per CDR3 protein. The sample includes approximately 760,000 distinct CDR3 sequences, 25% of them seen just once. Another study also made use of these data, one on T cells of mothers and their children.

Sequenced material: blood. All receptors come from a boy younger than 18 in good health.

This clonotype was observed a handful of times. The chain links TRBV25-1 to TRBJ2-5, with D tentatively TRBD2 (7 bases). Germline V gene sequence: CDR1 MGHDK, CDR2 SYGVNS. Trimming took off 0 bases at V and 3 bases at J, with 17 bases between the two ends. The CDR3 spans 17 residues. For the CDR3, the DNA is TGTGCCAGCAGTGAATACTACCCTGCGGGGGCCAAAGAGACCCAGTACTTC. Amino acid sequence: CASSEYYPAGAKETQYF.

This chain connects TRBV28 to TRBJ2-4; 7 nucleotides agree with TRBD1. Germline assignment: CDR1 MDHEN and CDR2 SYDVKM. This CDR3 has 14 residues. After removal of 8 bases from V and 1 base from J, the junction contained 5 bases not matched to a gene. The CDR3: CASCVQGAKNIQYF. The CDR3 DNA reads as TGTGCCAGCTGCGTACAGGGGGCCAAAAACATTCAGTACTTC.

The chain employs TRBV6-5 and TRBJ1-4; D unresolved. Germline CDR1 is MNHEY and CDR2 is SVGAGI. The CDR3 spans 14 residues. Trimming took 3 bases from V and 11 from J, leaving 16 bases between them. The CDR3 sequence is CASSYSREGAKLFF. The DNA of the CDR3 is TGTGCCAGCAGTTATTCCCGGGAAGGAGCGAAACTGTTTTTT.

V usage is TRBV11-2 and J usage is TRBJ2-1; perhaps D is TRBD1 or TRBD2 (5 bases each). The CDR3 length is 15 residues. V was clipped by 5 bases and J by 2 bases, with 13 bases between them. Germline assignment: CDR1 SGHAT and CDR2 FQNNGV. CDR3 DNA sequence: TGTGCCAGCAGCCCTTTAGAGGGGACCTACAATGAGCAGTTCTTC. Protein product: CASSPLEGTYNEQFF. The variable domain in full, with the rest retrieved from reference TRBV11-2 and TRBJ2-1, is EAGVAQSPRYKIIEKRQSVAFWCNPISGHATLYWYQQILGQGPKLLIQFQNNGVVDDSQLPKDRFSAERLKGVDSTLKIQPAKLEDSAVYLCASSPLEGTYNEQFFGPGTRLTVL.

Concerning this clonotype itself: One end of the junction varies from germline; a read error may be responsible. The gene calls are TRBV29-1 and TRBJ1-2; D is possibly TRBD1 (5 bases). The CDR3 spans 13 residues. Germline CDR1 SQVTM, CDR2 ANQGSEA. The DNA of the CDR3 is TGCAGCGTCGGACCCGAGGGGATCCATCAAAACGCCTTC. This gives the protein CSVGPEGIHQNAF.

This chain connects TRBV6-4 to TRBJ2-5, with D possibly being TRBD1 (6 bases). The end of the DNA aligns better with TRBJ2-1, so the J call may be wrong. The CDR3 length is 16 residues. Germline V CDR1 and CDR2: MRHNA, SNTAGT. In DNA form, the CDR3 reads TGTGCCAGCAGTGATACCAGGGGATCGTGGGTCAATGAGCAGTTCTTC. As protein: CASSDTRGSWVNEQFF.

This sequence joins TRBV2 and TRBJ1-2; D unclear. The V gene's germline CDR1 is SNHLY and CDR2 FYNNEI. This CDR3 has 16 residues. Between the trimmed V and J ends, which lost 1 base and 2 bases, there was a span of 14 bases. Here the CDR3 DNA reads TGTGCCAGCAGTGAAGAAGAGGAGACGACGAACTATGGCTACACCTTC. Protein: CASSEEEETTNYGYTF.

This clonotype was seen a single time. The chain recombines TRBV7-9 with TRBJ2-5; D is perhaps TRBD1 or TRBD2 (5 bases each). The J call may be faulty, since TRBJ2-7 better matches the DNA end. This CDR3 region has 14 residues. Germline lookup yields CDR1 SEHNR and CDR2 FQNEAQ (reference sequence). DNA of the CDR3: TGTGCCAGCAGCTTAGCGGGGGTTTTCAACGAGCAGTACTTC. It translates to CASSLAGVFNEQYF.

The chain carries TRBV28 and TRBJ2-7, with TRBD1 matching over 8 bases. Germline trimming cut 2 bases from V and 5 bases from J; bases unmatched to any gene: 8. There are 15 residues in the CDR3. Germline loops: CDR1 MDHEN, CDR2 SYDVKM. The CDR3 here is CASSLPRGLGNEQYF. The CDR3 nucleotides are TGTGCCAGCAGTTTACCCAGGGGGCTAGGTAACGAGCAGTACTTC. The variable domain in full, completed from reference TRBV28 and TRBJ2-7, reads DVKVTQSSRYLVKRTGEKVFLECVQDMDHENMFWYRQDPGLGLRLIYFSYDVKMKEKGDIPEGYSVSREKKERFSLILESASTNQTSMYLCASSLPRGLGNEQYFGPGTRLTVT.

This clonotype was found a few times. This sequence joins TRBV7-9 and TRBJ2-7; D could derive from TRBD1 or TRBD2 (6 bases each). The CDR3 is 15 residues long. The V gene lost 2 bases and the J gene lost 3 bases, with 14 bases spanning the gap. CDR1 and CDR2 (germline): SEHNR, FQNEAQ (reference sequence). The CDR3 DNA reads TGTGCCAGCAGCTTACCGGGGGCGAGGGGCTACGAGCAGTACTTC. It encodes CASSLPGARGYEQYF.

This clonotype was seen more than once but under ten times. The chain combines TRBV28 with TRBJ1-1; the D gene is possibly TRBD1 (5 bases). The CDR3 spans 14 residues. Germline V CDR1 and CDR2: MDHEN, SYDVKM. The germline V and J ends were trimmed by 7 bases and 5 bases, with 17 bases remaining between them. The CDR3 region has the DNA TGTGCCAGCAAGTCGCCTGGGGGGGGTACTGAAGCTTTCTTT. Translation gives CASKSPGGGTEAFF.

The chain employs TRBV7-2 and TRBJ2-4; D is ambiguous. Per germline, CDR1 SGHTA and CDR2 FQGNSA. V lost 4 bases and J 7 bases, leaving 8 bases between the germline ends. The CDR3 totals 12 residues. Here the CDR3 reads CASSSGSNIQYF. The CDR3 nucleotides are TGTGCCAGCAGCTCGGGTTCGAACATTCAGTACTTC.

This clonotype has more than one count but fewer than ten. The rearrangement joins TRBV5-1 to TRBJ2-7; no clear D gene. The CDR3 extends over 17 amino acids. Germline lookup yields CDR1 SGHRS and CDR2 YFSETQ. Trimming took off 2 bases at V and 3 bases at J, with 21 bases between the two ends. CDR3 coding DNA: TGCGCCAGCAGCTTTGATGGTTTGGTAGGGAAGATCTACGAGCAGTACTTC. It is translated as CASSFDGLVGKIYEQYF.

This clonotype turned up a few times. J is TRBJ1-6 and V is TRBV28, with unresolved D. Germline-derived CDR1 and CDR2 are MDHEN and SYDVKM. This CDR3 has 14 amino acids. V gave up 3 bases and J gave up 4 bases, with 7 bases separating them. The CDR3 bases are TGTGCCAGCAGTTTGCGAGGGTATAATTCACCCCTCCACTTT. It translates to CASSLRGYNSPLHF.

The chain links TRBV14 to TRBJ2-1, with D tentatively TRBD2 (5 bases). The germline V and J ends were trimmed by 4 bases and 4 bases, with 14 bases remaining between them. The germline CDR1 and CDR2 sequences are SGHDN and FVKESK. The CDR3 length is 15 residues. The CDR3 region is CASSPLLAPYNEQFF. The DNA for the CDR3 is TGTGCCAGCAGCCCGTTATTAGCGCCTTACAATGAGCAGTTCTTC.

This clonotype has only a few counts. The rearrangement uses TRBV2 and TRBJ1-4; 7 bases agree with TRBD1. The CDR3 spans 15 residues. V dropped 2 bases and J dropped 5; count of bases not matched to a gene: 5. Per the germline V gene, CDR1 is SNHLY and CDR2 is FYNNEI. The CDR3 nucleotides are TGTGCCAGCAGTGAATTGTCAGGGGGGAATGAAAAACTGTTTTTT. It translates to CASSELSGGNEKLFF.

The chain has TRBV6-2 or TRBV6-3 and TRBJ2-3; no reliable D call. Germline loops: CDR1 MNHEY, CDR2 SVGEGT. Trimming removed 1 base at V and 2 bases at J, with 19 bases between. The CDR3 runs 18 residues. As DNA, the CDR3 is TGTGCCAGCAGTTACTTACTTCTAGACGGTTTCCTCACAGATACGCAGTATTTT. Encoded protein: CASSYLLLDGFLTDTQYF.

The rearrangement uses TRBV24-1 and TRBJ2-7; 7 bases line up with TRBD1. Germline V CDR1 and CDR2: KGHDR, SFDVKD. The V gene end was trimmed by 4 bases and the J gene end by 7 bases; junction bases not matched to a gene: 9. CDR3 size: 14 residues. In nucleotides, the CDR3 is TGTGCCACCAGTGACACCGGGACAGCCTGGGAGCAGTACTTC. Translation: CATSDTGTAWEQYF.

The gene calls are TRBV12-3 or TRBV12-4 and TRBJ2-7, with TRBD1 matching over 7 bases. The CDR3 runs 14 residues. V shed 5 bases and J 6 bases; nucleotides not matched to a gene: 10. This CDR3 reads CASSQAQGSVEQYF. The DNA for the CDR3 is TGTGCCAGCAGTCAAGCACAGGGGTCGGTCGAGCAGTACTTC.

In regard to this clonotype: Compared with germline, one end of the junction differs, possibly owing to a read error. The V call is TRBV7-7, the J call TRBJ2-5; D gene unclear. The J call could be wrong; TRBJ2-7 is a better fit for the DNA end. The CDR3 contains 13 residues. The germline gives CDR1 SSHAT, CDR2 FNYEAQ (reference sequence). The CDR3 DNA reads TGTGCTAGCAGCTTAAGTTCGGCGTCCGAGCAGTACTTC. Amino acid sequence: CASSLSSASEQYF.

This clonotype was observed a handful of times. This chain joins TRBV3-1 and TRBJ2-3; weak D call: TRBD2 (7 bases). The CDR3 runs to 19 residues. Deletions cut 0 bases from V and 2 bases from J, with 21 bases between. Germline loops: CDR1 LGHDT, CDR2 YNNKEL (reference sequence). CDR3 sequence reads: CASSQDAGETSRLTDTQYF. The CDR3 DNA is TGTGCCAGCAGCCAAGATGCAGGGGAGACTAGCAGACTCACAGATACGCAGTATTTT.

The chain combines TRBV5-1 with TRBJ2-7, with D possibly TRBD2 on 6 matching bases. The V and J ends lost 2 bases and 3 bases respectively, with 12 bases between them. Germline V gives CDR1 SGHRS, CDR2 YFSETQ. The CDR3 loop spans 14 amino acids. As DNA, the CDR3 is TGCGCCAGCAGCTTTGGGGGAGCGGGCTACGAGCAGTACTTC. It translates to CASSFGGAGYEQYF.

This clonotype occurred a few times. The chain combines TRBV28 with TRBJ2-7; 10 nucleotides match TRBD2. The closer fit of TRBJ2-1 to the DNA end suggests the J call may be wrong. The germline gives CDR1 MDHEN, CDR2 SYDVKM. The CDR3 extends over 22 amino acids. CDR3 residues: CASSSPPEGRAGGPVRYNEQFF. The CDR3 DNA is TGTGCCAGCAGTTCCCCTCCCGAAGGCCGAGCGGGAGGGCCAGTACGTTACAATGAGCAGTTCTTC.

This chain connects TRBV12-3 or TRBV12-4 to TRBJ1-1, with D unclear. The CDR3 loop spans 14 amino acids. The V end was cut by 4 bases, the J end by 4 bases, with 13 bases between. CDR3 region: CASSSEHVGTEAFF. As DNA, the CDR3 is TGTGCCAGCAGTTCTGAACACGTCGGCACTGAAGCTTTCTTT.

This clonotype was observed a few times. The CDR3 nucleotides are TGTGCCATCAGTGAGAGGTTTGATACCTACGAGCAGTACTTC. Amino acid sequence: CAISERFDTYEQYF. The chain carries TRBV10-3 and TRBJ2-7; D is unclear. Trimming shortened V by 2 bases and J by 2 bases, and 10 bases separated the two germline ends. The CDR3 is made up of 14 amino acids. Germline-derived CDR1 and CDR2 are ENHRY and SYGVKD.

This clonotype was counted a few times. The CDR3, as DNA: TGTGCCAGCAGCCCTCGGGACATGGAGAAAGAAAAACTGTTTTTT. It is translated as CASSPRDMEKEKLFF. The chain links TRBV28 to TRBJ1-4, with D perhaps matching TRBD1 (6 bases). CDR3 length: 15 residues. Germline assignment: CDR1 MDHEN and CDR2 SYDVKM. Trimming stripped 6 bases from V and 8 bases from J, with 19 bases between.

V and J are TRBV7-8 and TRBJ2-5, with TRBD1 matching 7 bases. The CDR3 is made up of 14 amino acids. The germline CDR1 and CDR2 sequences are SGHVS and FQNEAQ. V shed 5 bases, J shed 4 bases, and the junction held 7 bases outside the gene matches. In DNA form, the CDR3 reads TGTGCCAGCAGCCCTGACAGGGTTTTAGAGACCCAGTACTTC. Amino acid sequence: CASSPDRVLETQYF.